The entry below describes one T cell receptor (beta chain). The antigen is not known. Trimming cost V 3 bases and J 8 bases, with 13 bases left between them. The germline V gene has CDR1 KGHSH and CDR2 LQKENI. The CDR3 contains 13 residues. TCRdb keeps only in-frame clones here, not all; method: immunoSEQ multiplex PCR. This sample has some 130,000 clones; about 93% occur once, and the top ten carry roughly 9.1%. This sample was included in a study of T cell responses to AZD1222 COVID-19 vaccine. Study-wide points: Vaccine-associated CD4 TCRs ranged over spike, dominating at 160-218 and 743-854. Just five to seven people given AZD1222 tested seropositive at baseline.

The sequence was obtained from an adult in good health. The sequencing here drew on peripheral blood, taken on day 0 of AZD1222 vaccination. The V call is TRBV18, the J call TRBJ1-2, with a possible D match to TRBD1 (5 bases). CDR3 amino acids: CASSPWTPRGYTF. The CDR3 nucleotides read TGTGCCAGCTCACCGTGGACACCCAGGGGCTACACCTTC. Full variable domain (missing parts from reference TRBV18 and TRBJ1-2): NAGVMQNPRHLVRRRGQEARLRCSPMKGHSHVYWYRQLPEEGLKFMVYLQKENIIDESGMPKERFSAEFPKEGPSILRIQQVVRGDSAAYFCASSPWTPRGYTFGSGTRLTVV.